A selection of T cell receptor beta chains follows, all from one sample in a study of T cells in tuberculosis. Repertoires were generated with immunoSEQ multiplex PCR, while TCRdb's copy carries only in-frame clones and drops some. The sample lists tens of thousands of clones, approximately 93% occurring once. Material: PBMCs. The receptors shown here come from a donor aged 10-29 years with latent tuberculosis or without tuberculosis infection. CDR3s include the opening cysteine and the closing phenylalanine or tryptophan. The order of the fields is V gene, clone size, J gene, D gene, CDR3 DNA, CDR3 protein. D genes are given only for firm matches. Clone size is given for some rows only: seen once, a few or many times, or a class if the clone is expanded.

V: TRBV19
size: NA
J: TRBJ2-7
D: NA
DNA: TGTGCCAGTAGTATTGACAGTTCCGCCTACGAGCAGTACTTC
CDR3: CASSIDSSAYEQYF

V: TRBV5-4
size: NA
J: TRBJ1-2
D: TRBD1
DNA: TGTGCCAGCAGCTTCTATTTGACACCGGACAGGGAATACGATGGCTACACCTTC
CDR3: CASSFYLTPDREYDGYTF

V: TRBV5-1
size: NA
J: TRBJ1-2
D: NA
DNA: TGCGCCAGCAGCTTGTCAGCAGGGGTTGATGGCTACACCTTC
CDR3: CASSLSAGVDGYTF

V: TRBV6-5
size: NA
J: TRBJ1-2
D: TRBD1
DNA: TGTGCCACCGGACAGGGGGCGATAAATGGCTACACCTTC
CDR3: CATGQGAINGYTF

V: TRBV5-1
size: NA
J: TRBJ1-4
D: NA
DNA: TGCGCCAGCAGCTTGGAACGACACTGGTGGAATGAAAAACTGTTTTTT
CDR3: CASSLERHWWNEKLFF

V: TRBV2
size: once
J: TRBJ2-1
D: TRBD2
DNA: TGTGCCAGCAGGGAAGGGGGAGCGGGGGTTGAGCAGTTCTTC
CDR3: CASREGGAGVEQFF

V: TRBV6-1
size: NA
J: TRBJ2-1
D: NA
DNA: TGTGCCAGCAGTGAAGAGGAGATCTCCTACAATGAGCAGTTCTTC
CDR3: CASSEEEISYNEQFF

V: TRBV15
size: few
J: TRBJ1-6
D: TRBD1
DNA: TGTGCCACCAGCAGAGGGAACAGGGGAAAAGGATCACCCCTCCACTTT
CDR3: CATSRGNRGKGSPLHF

V: TRBV5-1
size: once
J: TRBJ1-3
D: TRBD1
DNA: TGCGCCAGCAGCCCGACGGGACAGGACTCTGGAAACACCATATATTTT
CDR3: CASSPTGQDSGNTIYF

V: TRBV5-1
size: NA
J: TRBJ2-1
D: NA
DNA: TGCGCCAGCAGCCCAGACAACGGACAGCAACACAATGAGCAGTTCTTC
CDR3: CASSPDNGQQHNEQFF

V: TRBV2
size: NA
J: TRBJ1-6
D: NA
DNA: TGTGCCAGCAAAGAGTTCTATAATTCACCCCTCCACTTT
CDR3: CASKEFYNSPLHF

V: TRBV30
size: NA
J: TRBJ1-3
D: TRBD1
DNA: TGTGCCTGGCAGGCCGGGACAGGGGGCTTTGGAAACACCATATATTTT
CDR3: CAWQAGTGGFGNTIYF

V: TRBV7-2
size: NA
J: TRBJ2-4
D: TRBD2
DNA: TGTGCCAGCAGCTTAGCGGGACTAGCGGGTGTGGGCAAAAACATTCAGTACTTC
CDR3: CASSLAGLAGVGKNIQYF

V: TRBV2
size: NA
J: TRBJ2-7
D: TRBD1
DNA: TGTGCCAGCAGTGTGGAGACAGGGGAATACGAGCAGTACTTC
CDR3: CASSVETGEYEQYF

V: TRBV11-2
size: NA
J: TRBJ2-3
D: NA
DNA: TGTGCCAGCAGCTTAGCCAGAGATACGCAGTATTTT
CDR3: CASSLARDTQYF

V: TRBV2
size: NA
J: TRBJ2-3
D: TRBD1
DNA: TGTGCCAGCAGCGCGGACAGGGGGCCGCAAGATACGCAGTATTTT
CDR3: CASSADRGPQDTQYF

V: TRBV10-3
size: NA
J: TRBJ1-2
D: TRBD1
DNA: TGTGCCATCAAGGACGAACAGGGGGCTGACGGCTACACCTTC
CDR3: CAIKDEQGADGYTF

V: TRBV7-8
size: NA
J: TRBJ1-2
D: NA
DNA: TGTGCCAGCAGCCTAAACTACGGGTCCGGGGGCTACACCTTC
CDR3: CASSLNYGSGGYTF

V: TRBV19
size: NA
J: TRBJ2-1
D: TRBD2
DNA: TGTGCCAGTAGTTTTGGAGGGAGGGGAAACAATGAGCAGTTCTTC
CDR3: CASSFGGRGNNEQFF

V: TRBV11-2
size: NA
J: TRBJ2-7
D: NA
DNA: TGTGCCAGCAGCGTCACTCGATCCTACGAGCAGTACTTC
CDR3: CASSVTRSYEQYF